Listed here are 6 T cell receptor beta chains from one sample, sequenced in a study of T cells of healthy individuals. Via MiXCR, TCRdb re-called the 5' RACE reads, giving one row per CDR3 protein. Altogether 95,000 to 100,000 distinct CDR3 sequences are present, 15% to 20% being singletons, with the ten largest covering approximately 6%. These receptors originate from a human donor in good health.

V is TRBV7-9 and J is TRBJ2-5, with 11 bases identical to TRBD1. The CDR3 loop spans 15 amino acids. The V gene's germline CDR1 is SEHNR and CDR2 FQNEAQ (reference sequence). With 4 bases clipped from V and 1 base from J, the junction kept 2 bases outside the gene matches. The CDR3 loop is CASSSGTGGQETQYF. The CDR3 bases are TGTGCCAGCAGCTCCGGGACAGGGGGCCAAGAGACCCAGTACTTC.

The sample holds many counts of this clonotype. The rearrangement uses TRBV6-2 or TRBV6-3 and TRBJ2-1; weak D call: TRBD1 (5 bases). The CDR3 spans 13 residues. V was shortened by 6 bases and J by 6 bases, with 12 bases between the two germline ends. CDR1 is MNHEY and CDR2 is SVGEGT in the germline V gene. This CDR3 is CASRYTGINEQFF. As DNA, the CDR3 is TGTGCCAGCAGATACACAGGTATCAATGAGCAGTTCTTC.

This clonotype was seen many times. The chain links TRBV7-9 to TRBJ1-2; the D is unclear. V shed 4 bases and J shed 2 bases, with 5 bases lying between them. Germline V CDR1 and CDR2: SEHNR, FQNEAQ (reference sequence). The CDR3 runs to 12 residues. The CDR3 region has the DNA TGTGCCAGCAGCTCAGTCAACTATGGCTACACCTTC. It specifies CASSSVNYGYTF.

This chain connects TRBV12-3 or TRBV12-4 to TRBJ2-7; perhaps D is TRBD1 or TRBD2 (6 bases each). V was cut by 1 base and J by 2 bases, with 9 bases left in between. The CDR3 length is 14 residues. The CDR3 loop reads CASSLDGGPYEQYF. The CDR3, as DNA: TGTGCCAGCAGTTTAGATGGGGGGCCCTACGAGCAGTACTTC.

This clonotype was counted ten times or more. The chain employs TRBV7-2 and TRBJ2-3, with D possibly being TRBD1 (6 bases). CDR3 size: 16 residues. Trimming pared 4 bases from V and 5 bases from J, leaving 19 bases between. Germline values: CDR1 SGHTA, CDR2 FQGNSA. For the CDR3, the DNA is TGTGCCAGCAGCTCACCACCGGGACATAGAGAAGATACGCAGTATTTT. Residues: CASSSPPGHREDTQYF.

In its sample, this clonotype was seen a few times. The chain recombines TRBV15 with TRBJ1-5; D is unclear. The CDR3 covers 13 residues. The germline CDR1 and CDR2 sequences are LNHNV and YYDKDF (reference sequence). V was clipped by 0 bases and J by 6 bases, with 6 bases between them. This CDR3 reads CATSREIGQPQHF. CDR3 coding DNA: TGTGCCACCAGCAGAGAGATAGGTCAGCCCCAGCATTTT. Using reference TRBV15 and TRBJ1-5 for the parts outside the CDR3, the full variable domain is DAMVIQNPRYQVTQFGKPVTLSCSQTLNHNVMYWYQQKSSQAPKLLFHYYDKDFNNEADTPDNFQSRRPNTSFCFLDIRSPGLGDTAMYLCATSREIGQPQHFGDGTRLSIL.